This record looks at one T cell receptor (beta chain) sequence and its context. This entry belongs to a study of blood T cell repertoires in COVID-19. Study-level background: Samples taken during acute and convalescent COVID-19 were collected in the United States, Italy and Spain. PBMCs, B-cell-depleted T cells, or T cells were the source of the cDNA or gDNA that made up the material.

This CDR3 is 15 amino acids long. Germline values: CDR1 SGHNT, CDR2 YYREEE (reference sequence). Trimming stripped 2 bases from V and 7 bases from J, with 18 bases between. Participants spanned ages about 18 to 90 years and resided in 20 to 30 US areas. Method: immunoSEQ multiplex PCR; TCRdb's copy keeps in-frame clones and lacks some. The repertoire has 400,000 or so clones, roughly nine tenths of them found once; the top ten carry roughly 1.1%. V and J are TRBV5-4 and TRBJ1-1; D is perhaps TRBD1 (6 bases). The sequence was collected from a man aged 25 to 40 who had recovered from COVID-19. Source material: PBMCs or T cells enriched from blood (not recorded which). CDR3 protein: CASSLTMALDSEAFF. Written as DNA, the CDR3 is TGTGCCAGCAGCTTAACAATGGCTTTGGACAGTGAAGCTTTCTTT.